These 6 T cell receptor beta chains share one sample of origin, sequenced in a study of glioma-infiltrating T cells after dendritic cell vaccination. TCRdb keeps only in-frame clones here, not all; method: immunoSEQ multiplex PCR. Of tens of thousands of clones listed, 85% to 90% are singletons. Time point specified: after dendritic cell vaccination, including at tumor progression/relapse. This specimen was blood, taken after dendritic cell vaccination. These receptors all come from a human donor with glioblastoma.

The chain couples TRBV18 to TRBJ1-1; TRBD1 matches 8 bases. CDR1 and CDR2 from the germline V gene are KGHSH and LQKENI. The length of the CDR3 is 17 residues. J lost 2 bases, V lost 8 bases, and 16 bases had no gene match. The DNA for the CDR3 is TGTGCCAGCCTAAAAACGTTCTCTACAGGGGGAAACACTGAAGCTTTCTTT. This gives the protein CASLKTFSTGGNTEAFF.

The J gene is TRBJ1-1, the V gene TRBV30; D gene uncertain. The CDR3 is 13 residues long. From germline, CDR1 is GTSNPN and CDR2 SVGIG (reference sequence). V gave up 0 bases and J gave up 1 base, with 6 bases separating them. The CDR3 coding sequence is TGTGCCTGGAGTGTTAACTGGAACACTGAAGCTTTCTTT. This translates into CAWSVNWNTEAFF.

The rearrangement uses TRBV4-3 and TRBJ2-2, with D hard to call. V was shortened by 0 bases and J by 6 bases, with 5 bases between the two germline ends. The length of the CDR3 is 13 residues. From germline, CDR1 is LGHNA and CDR2 YSLEER. DNA of the CDR3: TGCGCCAGCAGCCAAGATGAGGCCGGGGAGCTGTTTTTT. As protein: CASSQDEAGELFF.

The chain combines TRBV9 with TRBJ2-1; 8 bases align to TRBD2. V was pared by 4 bases and J by 4 bases, with 7 bases of the junction left unmatched. There are 15 residues in the CDR3. The germline V gene encodes CDR1 SGDLS and CDR2 YYNGEE. The DNA of the CDR3 is TGTGCCAGCAGCCCCGGGGGGGAAGGGTACAATGAGCAGTTCTTC. Translation gives CASSPGGEGYNEQFF.

This clone was counted a single time. V usage is TRBV2 and J usage is TRBJ2-7, with D possibly being TRBD1 (6 bases). Trimming removed 7 bases at V and 2 bases at J, with 18 bases between. This CDR3 is built from 15 residues. Germline assignment: CDR1 SNHLY and CDR2 FYNNEI. The CDR3 DNA reads TGTGCCAGCAATAAACAGGGCAATCCCACCTACGAGCAGTACTTC. Translating gives CASNKQGNPTYEQYF. Looking up the rest from reference TRBV2 and TRBJ2-7 gives the full variable domain: EPEVTQTPSHQVTQMGQEVILRCVPISNHLYFYWYRQILGQKVEFLVSFYNNEISEKSEIFDDQFSVERPDGSNFTLKIRSTKLEDSAMYFCASNKQGNPTYEQYFGPGTRLTVT.

This clone was seen only once. The chain recombines TRBV7-3 with TRBJ2-1; TRBD1 aligns across 9 bases. This CDR3 has 15 residues. Germline CDR1 SGHTA, CDR2 FQGTGA. J was trimmed by 5 bases and V by 5 bases; bases with no gene match: 7. For the CDR3, the DNA is TGTGCCAGCAGCGCGGACAGGGGTGGCCACAATGAGCAGTTCTTC. Amino acids: CASSADRGGHNEQFF.